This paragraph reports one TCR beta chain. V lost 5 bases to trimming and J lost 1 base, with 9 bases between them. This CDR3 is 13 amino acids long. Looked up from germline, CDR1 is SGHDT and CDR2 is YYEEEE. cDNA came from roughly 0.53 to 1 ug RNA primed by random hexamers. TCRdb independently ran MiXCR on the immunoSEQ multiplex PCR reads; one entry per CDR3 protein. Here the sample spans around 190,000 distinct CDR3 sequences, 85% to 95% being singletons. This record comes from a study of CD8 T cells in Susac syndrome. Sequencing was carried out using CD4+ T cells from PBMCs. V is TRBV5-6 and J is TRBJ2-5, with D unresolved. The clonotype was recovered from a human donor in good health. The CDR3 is CASRYDTQETQYF. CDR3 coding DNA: TGTGCCAGCAGGTATGACACCCAAGAGACCCAGTACTTC.